Below, 23 T cell receptor beta chains from the same sample are listed, as sequenced in a study of T cells in Graves' hyperthyroidism and ophthalmopathy. Amplification of TCR beta CDR3 regions used RNA as the template. First-round RT-PCR targeting the TCR CDR3 was performed with the HTBI primer set. TCRdb re-called the multiplex PCR reads with MiXCR, one entry per CDR3 protein. The sample yields roughly 560,000 distinct CDR3 sequences, approximately 15% seen once. The sequenced sample consisted of blood. These receptors were obtained from a woman aged 40 to 50 with Graves' ophthalmopathy.

This clonotype has a handful of counts. The rearrangement uses TRBV5-1 and TRBJ2-5; the D gene could be TRBD1 or TRBD2 (5 bases each). Germline CDR1 is SGHRS and CDR2 is YFSETQ. The CDR3 consists of 15 residues. V lost 5 bases to trimming and J lost 0 bases, with 14 bases between them. The CDR3 reads CASSRGEGYQETQYF. The CDR3 nucleotides read TGCGCCAGCAGTCGGGGCGAAGGCTACCAAGAGACCCAGTACTTC.

This clonotype was seen many times. This chain joins TRBV10-2 and TRBJ2-4, with TRBD2 matching over 11 bases. This CDR3 has 16 residues. Trimming removed 0 bases from V and 9 bases from J; junction bases left unmatched: 7. Germline V CDR1 and CDR2: WSHSY, SAAADI. The CDR3 reads CASSESLLAGASIQYF. As DNA, the CDR3 is TGCGCCAGCAGTGAGTCTTTACTAGCGGGAGCTTCCATTCAGTACTTC.

This clonotype was picked up many times. The CDR3 DNA reads as TGTGCCAGCACCTTAGGTGGGGCGGAGACCCAGTACTTC. It yields the protein CASTLGGAETQYF. The gene calls are TRBV6-2 or TRBV6-3 and TRBJ2-5; possibly TRBD1 for D (5 bases). V dropped 7 bases and J dropped 5 bases, with 14 bases sitting between them. In germline, CDR1 is MNHEY, CDR2 SVGEGT. CDR3 size: 13 residues.

This clonotype was picked up many times. The chain carries TRBV6-2 or TRBV6-3 and TRBJ1-1, with D maybe TRBD1 (5 bases). With 5 bases removed from V and 8 bases from J, the gap between germline ends came to 15 bases. CDR3 length: 13 amino acids. CDR1 is MNHEY, CDR2 SVGEGT, per germline. Written as DNA, the CDR3 is TGTGCCAGCAGTGACGACGGGGGATGGGAAGCTTTCTTT. Its translation is CASSDDGGWEAFF.

The CDR3 sequence: CASSLDPVTSTDTQYF. The CDR3 DNA reads TGCGCCAGCAGCTTGGATCCGGTTACTAGCACAGATACGCAGTATTTT. This chain uses TRBV5-1 with TRBJ2-3; no reliable D call. The CDR3 is 16 amino acids. CDR1 and CDR2 (germline): SGHRS, YFSETQ. Trimming left V 0 bases short and J 0 bases short, with 11 bases between.

The chain is built from TRBV29-1 and TRBJ2-7; D is undetermined. The V end lost 5 bases, the J end lost 6 bases, and 23 bases lay between the germline ends. The V gene's germline CDR1 is SQVTM and CDR2 ANQGSEA. The CDR3 spans 15 residues. In DNA form, the CDR3 reads TGCAGCGTTAAGGCAGCTCAAGTATCCCGGAGCGAGCAGTACTTC. Translated, it gives CSVKAAQVSRSEQYF.

The chain couples TRBV11-1 to TRBJ2-4; D possibly corresponds to TRBD2 (5 bases). Germline V gives CDR1 SGHAT, CDR2 FQDESV (reference sequence). The CDR3 is 12 amino acids. Trimming shortened V by 4 bases and J by 7 bases, and 8 bases separated the two germline ends. This CDR3 is CASSSTGNIQYF. CDR3 bases: TGTGCCAGCAGCTCTACGGGGAACATTCAGTACTTC.

This clonotype was counted ten times or more. The chain recombines TRBV6-1 with TRBJ1-5; 7 nucleotides line up with TRBD1. Germline CDR1 and CDR2: MNHNS and SASEGT. J gave up 3 bases and V 2 bases, and 7 bases lay outside the gene matches. This CDR3 is 16 amino acids long. The CDR3 nucleotides are TGTGCCAGCAGTGAATCTGCAGGGGGTGACAATCAGCCCCAGCATTTT. The encoded protein is CASSESAGGDNQPQHF.

This clonotype has ten or more counts. The chain has TRBV6-2 or TRBV6-3 and TRBJ2-7, with D possibly being TRBD2 (6 bases). The germline gives CDR1 MNHEY, CDR2 SVGEGT. The V gene lost 5 bases and the J gene lost 12 bases, with 14 bases spanning the gap. This CDR3 is built from 11 residues. CDR3 amino acids: CASSLRLEVYF. In DNA, the CDR3 is TGTGCCAGCAGTCTAAGACTAGAAGTGTACTTC.

This clonotype showed up many times. The V call is TRBV27, the J call TRBJ2-7; no firm D call. The ends were cut back, 7 bases at V and 2 bases at J, with 15 bases in the middle. CDR1 is MNHEY and CDR2 is SMNVEV in the germline V gene (reference sequence). This CDR3 is built from 14 residues. The CDR3 bases are TGTGCCAGCAATTTTAGAGGAAGAGCCTACGAGCAGTACTTC. Translated, it gives CASNFRGRAYEQYF.

The chain combines TRBV7-2 with TRBJ2-2; no reliable D call. V was clipped by 5 bases and J by 4 bases, with 8 bases between them. Germline V gives CDR1 SGHTA, CDR2 FQGNSA. The CDR3 runs 13 residues. CDR3 in DNA: TGTGCCAGCAGCGGGTGGACCACCGGGGAGCTGTTTTTT. This encodes CASSGWTTGELFF.

The chain employs TRBV30 and TRBJ1-3, with a tentative D call TRBD1 (6 bases). Germline values: CDR1 GTSNPN, CDR2 SVGIG (reference sequence). The V gene lost 0 bases and the J gene lost 1 base, with 13 bases spanning the gap. The CDR3 is 16 residues long. The chain's CDR3 is CAWSVMGQPSGNTIYF. CDR3 DNA sequence: TGTGCCTGGAGTGTGATGGGACAACCTTCTGGAAACACCATATATTTT.

This clonotype was seen ten or more times. A read error may explain this, as a much larger clone is one base away. The rearrangement links TRBV6-1 to TRBJ1-2; 9 nucleotides agree with TRBD1. Germline CDR1 reads MNHNS; CDR2 reads SASEGT. The length of the CDR3 is 15 residues. V shed 6 bases and J 6 bases; nucleotides not matched to a gene: 11. The CDR3 coding sequence is TGTGCCAGCAGCCTTGGGACAGGGAAAGGGCATGGCTACACCTTC. As protein: CASSLGTGKGHGYTF.

This clonotype was seen repeatedly, ten times or more. J is TRBJ1-2 and V is TRBV28; D uncertain. The CDR3 runs to 12 residues. The V and J ends lost 6 bases and 5 bases respectively, with 10 bases between them. Germline CDR1 MDHEN, CDR2 SYDVKM. The CDR3 sequence is CASRPSGYGYTF. For the CDR3, the DNA is TGTGCCAGCAGGCCGAGCGGATATGGCTACACCTTC.

This clonotype was detected many times. The chain uses TRBV29-1 and TRBJ1-2; the D is unclear. Trimming left V 3 bases short and J 2 bases short, with 10 bases between. Germline assignment: CDR1 SQVTM and CDR2 ANQGSEA. This CDR3 is 13 amino acids long. Here the CDR3 reads CSVDNPVNYGYTF. CDR3 DNA: TGCAGCGTTGACAACCCGGTGAACTATGGCTACACCTTC.

This clonotype has ten or more counts. V usage is TRBV20-1 and J usage is TRBJ1-2, with D tentatively TRBD1 (6 bases). CDR1 DFQATT and CDR2 SNEGSKA come from the germline V gene (reference sequence). The CDR3 contains 15 residues. The V and J ends lost 3 bases and 4 bases respectively, with 18 bases between them. The CDR3 reads CSASNAGAPLYGYTF. DNA for the CDR3: TGCAGTGCTAGCAACGCAGGGGCCCCCCTCTATGGCTACACCTTC.

This clonotype has a handful of counts. The CDR3, as DNA: TGTGCCAGCAGTTACCGGGACAAAGAGACCCAGTACTTC. It codes for CASSYRDKETQYF. The chain carries TRBV6-5 and TRBJ2-5, with TRBD1 as a possible D gene (6 bases). The CDR3 is 13 amino acids. Germline-derived CDR1 and CDR2 are MNHEY and SVGAGI. The ends were cut back, 2 bases at V and 3 bases at J, with 7 bases in the middle.

V and J are TRBV12-3 or TRBV12-4 and TRBJ1-2, with D possibly being TRBD1 (5 bases). There are 13 residues in the CDR3. V was cut by 3 bases and J by 7 bases, with 12 bases left in between. CDR3 amino acids: CASSLGGSGGYTF. The CDR3 bases are TGTGCCAGCAGTTTGGGGGGGAGTGGTGGCTACACCTTC.

This clonotype was observed at least ten times. V is TRBV12-3 or TRBV12-4 and J is TRBJ2-5, with D unclear. The V end was cut by 3 bases, the J end by 4 bases, with 6 bases between. The CDR3 extends over 12 amino acids. The CDR3, as DNA: TGTGCCAGCAGTTTTGTCTCAGAGACCCAGTACTTC. This encodes CASSFVSETQYF.

The chain couples TRBV7-8 to TRBJ2-5; 10 bases are shared with TRBD2. Germline V gene lookup returns CDR1 SGHVS and CDR2 FQNEAQ. CDR3 length: 14 residues. Trimming at V came to 4 bases and at J to 4 bases, leaving 3 bases not matched to a gene. The CDR3 coding sequence is TGTGCCAGCAGCTCCAGCGGGAGGGTAGAGACCCAGTACTTC. Amino acid sequence: CASSSSGRVETQYF.

This clonotype was observed at least ten times. The J gene is TRBJ2-7, the V gene TRBV29-1; D is uncertain. The ends were cut back, 8 bases at V and 2 bases at J, with 10 bases in the middle. Germline lookup yields CDR1 SQVTM and CDR2 ANQGSEA. CDR3 length: 11 amino acids. This chain's CDR3 is CSFRSAYEQYF. The CDR3 nucleotides are TGCAGCTTCAGATCCGCCTACGAGCAGTACTTC.

This clonotype has only a few counts. The chain links TRBV15 to TRBJ1-5; D gene ambiguous. The germline CDR1 and CDR2 sequences are LNHNV and YYDKDF (reference sequence). The CDR3 loop spans 11 amino acids. V lost 0 bases to trimming and J lost 13 bases, with 7 bases between them. In DNA, the CDR3 is TGTGCCACCAGCAGAGATCGGGTTCAGCATTTT. It translates to CATSRDRVQHF.

This clonotype was observed many times. V gene TRBV6-5 combines with J gene TRBJ2-7; the match to TRBD2 covers 8 bases. The junction had 8 bases not matched to a gene; V was cut back by 4 bases and J by 6 bases. Germline V gene data show CDR1 as MNHEY and CDR2 as SVGAGI. CDR3 length: 14 residues. The CDR3 DNA reads as TGTGCCAGCAGTTCCCCGGGGGGGATAGGCGAGCAGTACTTC. Amino acid sequence: CASSSPGGIGEQYF.